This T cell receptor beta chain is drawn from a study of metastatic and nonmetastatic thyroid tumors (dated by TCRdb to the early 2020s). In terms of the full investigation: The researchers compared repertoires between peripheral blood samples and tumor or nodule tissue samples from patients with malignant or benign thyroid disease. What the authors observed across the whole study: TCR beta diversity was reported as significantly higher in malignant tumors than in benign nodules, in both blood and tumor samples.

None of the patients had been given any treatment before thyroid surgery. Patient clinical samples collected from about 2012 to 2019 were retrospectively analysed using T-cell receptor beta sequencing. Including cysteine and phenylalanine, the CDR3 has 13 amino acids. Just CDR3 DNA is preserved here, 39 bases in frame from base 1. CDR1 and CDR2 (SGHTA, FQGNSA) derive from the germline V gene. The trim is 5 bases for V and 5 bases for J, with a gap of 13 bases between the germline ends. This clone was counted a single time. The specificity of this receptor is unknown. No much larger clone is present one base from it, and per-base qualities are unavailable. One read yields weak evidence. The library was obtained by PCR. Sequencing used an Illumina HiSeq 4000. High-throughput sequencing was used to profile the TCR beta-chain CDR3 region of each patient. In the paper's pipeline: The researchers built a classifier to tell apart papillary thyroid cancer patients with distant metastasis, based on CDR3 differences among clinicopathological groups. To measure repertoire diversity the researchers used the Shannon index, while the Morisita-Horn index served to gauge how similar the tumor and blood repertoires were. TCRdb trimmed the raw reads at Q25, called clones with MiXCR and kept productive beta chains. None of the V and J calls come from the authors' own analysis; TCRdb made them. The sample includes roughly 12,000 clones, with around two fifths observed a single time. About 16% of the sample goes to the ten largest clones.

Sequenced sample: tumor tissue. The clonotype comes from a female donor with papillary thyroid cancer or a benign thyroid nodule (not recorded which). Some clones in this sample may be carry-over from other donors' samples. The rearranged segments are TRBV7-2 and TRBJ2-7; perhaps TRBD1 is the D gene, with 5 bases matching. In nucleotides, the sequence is TGTGCCAGCAGCCGTCGCGAAGGGGACGAGCAGTACTTC. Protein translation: CASSRREGDEQYF.